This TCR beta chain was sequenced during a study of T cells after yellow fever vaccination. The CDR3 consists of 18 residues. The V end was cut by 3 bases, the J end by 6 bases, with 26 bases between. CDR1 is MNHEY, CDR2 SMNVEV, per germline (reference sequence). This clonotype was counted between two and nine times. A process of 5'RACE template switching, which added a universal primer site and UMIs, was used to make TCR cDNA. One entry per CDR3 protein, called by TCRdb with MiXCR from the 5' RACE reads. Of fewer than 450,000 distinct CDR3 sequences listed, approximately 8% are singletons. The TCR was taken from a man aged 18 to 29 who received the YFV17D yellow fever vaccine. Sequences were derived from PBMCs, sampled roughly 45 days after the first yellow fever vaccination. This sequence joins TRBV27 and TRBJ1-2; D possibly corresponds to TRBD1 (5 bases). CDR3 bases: TGTGCCAGCAGTTTTTTTTTCAGGCGGCGGGGCGCCTACGATGGCTACACCTTC. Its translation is CASSFFFRRRGAYDGYTF.